This TCR beta chain was captured in a study of CD8+CD57+ T cells in acquired aplastic anemia. Study summary: DNA from sorted CD4+ and CD8+ cells averaged 3.2 ug.

Genomic DNA served as template for TCR beta VDJ and CDR3 profiling. TCRdb reanalysed the reads using MiXCR and keeps one entry per CDR3 protein. This table has about 180,000 distinct CDR3 sequences, 47% appearing once. Turning to this clonotype: Its antigen is unknown.

Points from the study as a whole: Common to patients and controls were 25 to 30 CD8+ CDR3 sequences.

The sequenced patients had an expansion of CD8+CD57+ cells seen by flow cytometry. Each patient had severe acquired aplastic anemia. Each patient gave a blood sample that was collected before any therapy had been received. Germline V gives CDR1 MDHEN, CDR2 SYDVKM. This CDR3 has 15 residues. V lost 6 bases, J lost 3 bases, and 17 bases lay in between. The sequence came from a human donor with aplastic anemia. Sequencing input: sorted CD4+, CD8+, or CD8+CD57+ T cells (not recorded which) from PBMCs. This chain links TRBV28 with TRBJ1-2; a weak D match, TRBD1 (5 bases). The CDR3 bases are TGTGCCAGCAGCCCCCCACCTCTGGGGGACTATGGCTACACCTTC. This sequence encodes CASSPPPLGDYGYTF.